This T cell receptor (beta chain) was sequenced during a study of shared clonotypes between healthy human individuals. CD45RO negativity and positive selection for CCR7 defined naive CD8 cells, a population that excluded terminally differentiated effector memory CD45RA+ cells. Trimming took 5 bases from V and 3 from J; bases not matched to a gene: 10. This CDR3 has 16 amino acids. Germline V CDR1 and CDR2: MNHEY, SMNVEV (reference sequence). Profiled with immunoSEQ multiplex PCR; TCRdb holds only in-frame clones, not every one. The sample has 2 million to 2.5 million clones; about 93% are singletons.

The J gene is TRBJ2-5, the V gene TRBV27, with TRBD2 identical over 9 bases. The material sequenced was naive CD8+ T cells from PBMCs. The TCR originated in a man aged 18 to 35 in good health. Some clones in this sample may be carry-over from other donors' samples. The CDR3 bases are TGTGCCAGCAGTCCCCTGGGTAGCGGGAGTGAAGAGACCCAGTACTTC. It translates to CASSPLGSGSEETQYF.